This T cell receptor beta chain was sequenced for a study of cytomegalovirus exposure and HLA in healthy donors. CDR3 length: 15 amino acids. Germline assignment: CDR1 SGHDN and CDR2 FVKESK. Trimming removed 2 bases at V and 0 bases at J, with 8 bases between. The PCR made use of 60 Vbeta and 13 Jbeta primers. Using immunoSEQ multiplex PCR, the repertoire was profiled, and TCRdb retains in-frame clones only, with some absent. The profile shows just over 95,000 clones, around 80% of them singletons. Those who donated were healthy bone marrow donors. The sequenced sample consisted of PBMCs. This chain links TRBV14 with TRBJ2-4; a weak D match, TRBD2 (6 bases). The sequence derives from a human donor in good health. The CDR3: CASSQPGLAKNIQYF. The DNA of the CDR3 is TGTGCCAGCAGCCAACCGGGACTAGCCAAAAACATTCAGTACTTC.